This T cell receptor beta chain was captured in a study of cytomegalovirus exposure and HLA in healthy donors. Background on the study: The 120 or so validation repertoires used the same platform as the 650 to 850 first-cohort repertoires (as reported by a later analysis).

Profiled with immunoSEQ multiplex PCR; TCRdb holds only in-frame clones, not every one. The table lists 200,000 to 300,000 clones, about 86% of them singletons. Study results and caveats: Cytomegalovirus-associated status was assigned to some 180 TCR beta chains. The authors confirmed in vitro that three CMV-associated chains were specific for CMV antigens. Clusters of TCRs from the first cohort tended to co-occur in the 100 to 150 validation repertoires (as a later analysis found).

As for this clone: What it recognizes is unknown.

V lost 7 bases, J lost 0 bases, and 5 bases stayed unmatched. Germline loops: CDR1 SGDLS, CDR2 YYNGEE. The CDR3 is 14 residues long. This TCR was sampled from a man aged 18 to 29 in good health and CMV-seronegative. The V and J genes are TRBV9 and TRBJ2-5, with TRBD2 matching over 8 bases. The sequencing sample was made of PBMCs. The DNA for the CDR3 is TGTGCCAGCGCCGGGAGGGGAAACCAAGAGACCCAGTACTTC. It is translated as CASAGRGNQETQYF.